The entry below gives a single TCR beta chain sequence along with its context. This record comes from a study of blood T cell repertoires in COVID-19. About the study: Samples came from the United States, Italy and Spain, spanning acute and convalescent COVID-19. In each case, the material was cDNA or gDNA derived from T cells, B-cell-depleted T cells, or PBMCs.

This CDR3 is 13 amino acids long. The germline CDR1 and CDR2 sequences are MGHDK and SYGVNS. With 4 bases removed from V and 5 bases from J, the gap between germline ends came to 8 bases. The authors' processing: Reference gene primer amplification in the assay estimated nucleated cell counts. TCRdb's table, derived via immunoSEQ multiplex PCR, lists solely in-frame clones and lacks some. V and J calls and clone size are as listed in that table; D and trimming were resolved from the DNA. This sample has 90,000 or so clones, with approximately 87% found just once. The source material was peripheral blood. This chain uses TRBV25-1 with TRBJ2-2; no definite D call. The clonotype comes from a human donor in a cohort sampled during active COVID-19. The DNA of the CDR3 is TGTGCCAGCAGTGTGAAGACAACCGGGGAGCTGTTTTTT. It codes for CASSVKTTGELFF.